This T cell receptor beta chain is drawn from a study of shared clonotypes between healthy human individuals. Comment on this clone: The target antigen is unknown.

Study conclusions and caveats: Among donors, clonotype sharing was expected to be affected by sequencing depth.

The germline V gene encodes CDR1 SGHNT and CDR2 YYREEE (reference sequence). This CDR3 has 12 residues. V was clipped by 10 bases and J by 10 bases, with 18 bases between them. How the authors handled the data: Junction-only sequences produced by ImmunoSEQ had no quality scores, so filtering differed. The assay was immunoSEQ multiplex PCR, and TCRdb's table has in-frame clones only and misses some. From that table come the V and J calls and clone size; the DNA was used to work out D and trimming. The sample has approximately 470,000 clones, 81% seen once. J is TRBJ1-5 and V is TRBV5-4; weak D call: TRBD1 (5 bases). Sequenced input: PBMCs. This clonotype was sampled from a woman aged 35 to 49 in good health. Some clones in this sample may be carry-over from other donors' samples. CDR3 sequence reads: CAGPRGVKPQHF. CDR3 DNA sequence: TGTGCCGGACCTAGAGGGGTCAAACCCCAGCATTTT.